The next 18 T cell receptor beta chains were all read from a single sample in a study of identical twins. From the 5' RACE reads, TCRdb called clonotypes with MiXCR, one entry per CDR3 protein. The sample contains 510,000 or so distinct CDR3 sequences, approximately 14% of which appear only once. The same data also contributed to another study, on yellow fever vaccine responses in identical twins.

Sequenced input: CD4+ T cells sorted from blood. These receptors all stem from a woman aged 18 to 35 in good health.

V usage is TRBV12-3 or TRBV12-4 and J usage is TRBJ1-1, with 7 nucleotides matching TRBD1. The CDR3 runs to 15 residues. J lost 5 bases, V lost 3 bases, and 9 bases had no gene match. The CDR3 DNA is TGTGCCAGCAGTTTGTCGACAGGGTCATTTACTGAAGCTTTCTTT. This translates into CASSLSTGSFTEAFF.

The table lists this clonotype with a few counts. This chain connects TRBV27 to TRBJ2-1; maybe TRBD2 (6 bases). The V end was cut by 7 bases, the J end by 7 bases, with 14 bases between. Per the germline V gene, CDR1 is MNHEY and CDR2 is SMNVEV (reference sequence). The CDR3 sequence is 13 residues long. The CDR3 here is CASMSGVYNEQFF. The CDR3 DNA reads as TGTGCCAGCATGTCGGGAGTTTATAATGAGCAGTTCTTC.

There are a few counts of this clonotype. The J gene is TRBJ2-7, the V gene TRBV10-2; D assignment may be TRBD1 or TRBD2 (5 bases each). This CDR3 region has 14 residues. Germline V gene sequence: CDR1 WSHSY, CDR2 SAAADI. Trimming left V 10 bases short and J 4 bases short, with 20 bases between. The DNA for the CDR3 is TGCGCCACTGGAGCCGGGACGGATCTGTACGAGCAGTACTTC. Translating it yields CATGAGTDLYEQYF.

This clonotype was recorded many times. This rearrangement joins TRBV20-1 to TRBJ2-7; 10 positions agree with TRBD2. The V gene end was trimmed by 4 bases and the J gene end by 3 bases; junction bases not matched to a gene: 6. CDR3 length equals 14 residues. Germline V gives CDR1 DFQATT, CDR2 SNEGSKA (reference sequence). For the CDR3, the DNA is TGCAGTGCTACGTCCGGGACTAGCGACTACGAGCAGTACTTC. As protein: CSATSGTSDYEQYF.

V and J are TRBV27 and TRBJ2-4, with 7 bases that match TRBD1. The ends lost 5 bases at V and 0 bases at J; junction bases unmatched: 4. Germline CDR1 is MNHEY and CDR2 is SMNVEV (reference sequence). This CDR3 is built from 15 residues. The CDR3 DNA reads TGTGCCAGCAGTCGACAGGGATTAGCCAAAAACATTCAGTACTTC. It encodes CASSRQGLAKNIQYF.

This clonotype was detected ten times or more. The gene calls are TRBV5-1 and TRBJ2-3; 7 bases map to TRBD2. Germline trimming cut 6 bases from V and 4 bases from J; bases unmatched to any gene: 11. In germline, CDR1 is SGHRS, CDR2 YFSETQ. The CDR3 is 15 amino acids. CDR3 sequence: CASMSGREVADTQYF. In DNA, the CDR3 is TGCGCCAGCATGTCGGGGAGGGAAGTCGCAGATACGCAGTATTTT.

V is TRBV29-1 and J is TRBJ2-1, with 12 nucleotides matching TRBD2. Germline V gene sequence: CDR1 SQVTM, CDR2 ANQGSEA. The CDR3 is made up of 16 amino acids. V lost 6 bases, J lost 10 bases, and 16 bases stayed unmatched. CDR3: CSVQERTSGKGGEQFF. CDR3 DNA: TGCAGCGTCCAAGAGAGGACTAGCGGGAAGGGGGGGGAGCAGTTCTTC.

This clonotype was found many times. The V and J genes are TRBV28 and TRBJ1-3; D is undetermined. CDR3 length: 15 amino acids. Germline V CDR1 and CDR2: MDHEN, SYDVKM. Trimming left V 1 base short and J 0 bases short, with 7 bases between. The DNA for the CDR3 is TGTGCCAGCAGTTTATTCCAGGACTCTGGAAACACCATATATTTT. This codes for CASSLFQDSGNTIYF.

The J gene is TRBJ2-6, the V gene TRBV7-9; either TRBD1 or TRBD2 may supply D (5 bases each). This CDR3 spans 16 amino acids. The ends were cut back, 3 bases at V and 2 bases at J, with 11 bases in the middle. In germline, CDR1 is SEHNR, CDR2 FQNEAQ (reference sequence). CDR3 sequence (DNA): TGTGCCAGCAGCTTCTCGGGACCTGCTGGGGCCAACGTCCTGACTTTC. Translating gives CASSFSGPAGANVLTF.

This clonotype was counted a few times. CDR3 DNA sequence: TGTGCCACCAGTGATCCTACGCGGGAGAACTCCTACGAGCAGTACTTC. Its protein product is CATSDPTRENSYEQYF. The rearrangement joins TRBV24-1 to TRBJ2-7; TRBD2 agrees at 7 bases. Germline CDR1 reads KGHDR; CDR2 reads SFDVKD. CDR3 length: 16 amino acids. The V and J ends lost 3 bases and 0 bases, in that order; junction bases with no gene match: 7.

This clonotype was seen a handful of times. This chain uses TRBV24-1 with TRBJ2-1; TRBD1 aligns across 10 bases. The CDR3 spans 15 residues. With 5 bases clipped from V and 9 bases from J, the junction kept 9 bases outside the gene matches. Germline V CDR1 and CDR2: KGHDR, SFDVKD. DNA of the CDR3: TGTGCCACCAGTGGCACCGACAGGGGGCGTATTGAGCAGTTCTTC. This translates into CATSGTDRGRIEQFF.

V is TRBV18 and J is TRBJ2-7; 7 bases line up with TRBD2. CDR1 is KGHSH, CDR2 LQKENI, per germline. J gave up 3 bases and V 5 bases, and 7 bases lay outside the gene matches. The CDR3 extends over 14 amino acids. CDR3 protein: CASSTLASLYEQYF. The DNA for the CDR3 is TGTGCCAGCTCAACACTAGCGTCCCTCTACGAGCAGTACTTC. Complete variable domain (other parts from reference TRBV18 and TRBJ2-7): NAGVMQNPRHLVRRRGQEARLRCSPMKGHSHVYWYRQLPEEGLKFMVYLQKENIIDESGMPKERFSAEFPKEGPSILRIQQVVRGDSAAYFCASSTLASLYEQYFGPGTRLTVT.

The CDR3 reads CASTRAGGTSSYNEQFF. CDR3 DNA sequence: TGTGCCAGCACTCGCGCGGGGGGGACTAGCTCCTACAATGAGCAGTTCTTC. The chain has TRBV6-2 or TRBV6-3 and TRBJ2-1, with TRBD2 matching over 9 bases. This CDR3 is 17 amino acids long. J lost 0 bases, V lost 7 bases, and 10 bases had no gene match. Germline assignment: CDR1 MNHEY and CDR2 SVGEGT.

V and J are TRBV20-1 and TRBJ2-5, with D possibly matching TRBD2 (6 bases). Germline V CDR1 and CDR2: DFQATT, SNEGSKA (reference sequence). The CDR3 sequence is 14 residues long. The V end lost 6 bases, the J end lost 1 base, and 15 bases lay between the germline ends. The chain's CDR3 is CSAPPGRGQETQYF. CDR3 DNA sequence: TGCAGTGCCCCACCTGGGCGGGGCCAAGAGACCCAGTACTTC.

This clonotype was seen only a few times. V and J are TRBV3-1 and TRBJ2-1, with 8 nucleotides matching TRBD2. The CDR3 extends over 14 amino acids. The junction had 4 bases not matched to a gene; V was cut back by 4 bases and J by 5 bases. Germline V gene data show CDR1 as LGHDT and CDR2 as YNNKEL (reference sequence). CDR3 sequence (DNA): TGTGCCAGCAGCCGGAGCGGGAGCCACAATGAGCAGTTCTTC. Its translation is CASSRSGSHNEQFF.

The V call is TRBV12-3 or TRBV12-4, the J call TRBJ2-1, with TRBD2 as a possible D gene (5 bases). The V end was cut by 2 bases, the J end by 10 bases, with 15 bases between. CDR3 length: 14 amino acids. CDR3 sequence: CASSLLVPGWEQFF. The CDR3 DNA reads TGTGCCAGCAGTTTATTAGTTCCGGGGTGGGAGCAGTTCTTC.

The rearrangement uses TRBV29-1 and TRBJ2-1, with a possible D match to TRBD1 (6 bases). This CDR3 has 14 amino acids. V gave up 3 bases and J gave up 4 bases, with 13 bases separating them. Germline CDR1 SQVTM, CDR2 ANQGSEA. The CDR3 DNA reads TGCAGCGTTGAGGGCCAAGGGGGATACAATGAGCAGTTCTTC. This sequence encodes CSVEGQGGYNEQFF.

The chain employs TRBV7-2 and TRBJ1-4; D ambiguous. This CDR3 is built from 15 residues. V shed 1 base and J shed 8 bases, with 14 bases lying between them. The germline gives CDR1 SGHTA, CDR2 FQGNSA. The CDR3 here is CASSLGRARAEKLFF. The CDR3, as DNA: TGTGCCAGCAGCTTAGGGAGGGCTAGGGCGGAAAAACTGTTTTTT. Drawing the rest from reference TRBV7-2 and TRBJ1-4, the complete variable domain is GAGVSQSPSNKVTEKGKDVELRCDPISGHTALYWYRQSLGQGLEFLIYFQGNSAPDKSGLPSDRFSAERTGGSVSTLTIQRTQQEDSAVYLCASSLGRARAEKLFFGSGTQLSVL.